One TCR beta chain is described in this entry. Its antigen is unidentified. The data derive from a study of T-cell memory formation after mild COVID-19. Study summary: Each donor largely had its own TCR clusters.

The germline gives CDR1 DFQATT, CDR2 SNEGSKA (reference sequence). Deletions cut 3 bases from V and 0 bases from J, with 6 bases between. The CDR3 sequence is 13 residues long. The study's findings and limits: Day 37-peaking second-wave clones had unconfirmed SARS-CoV-2 specificity.

A single record per CDR3 protein comes from TCRdb applying MiXCR to the 5' RACE reads. The repertoire consists of about 90,000 distinct CDR3 sequences, with roughly 15% occurring once and the leading ten covering roughly two fifths. The gene calls are TRBV20-1 and TRBJ2-1; D call uncertain. The material sequenced was PBMCs or a T cell subset sorted from them (not recorded which). The TCR was taken from a man between 18 and 35 years old who had mild COVID-19 (a few samples of this study predate the infection). Cell type and time point are not known. The CDR3 loop reads CSARRISYNEQFF. DNA of the CDR3: TGCAGTGCTAGGAGGATCTCCTACAATGAGCAGTTCTTC.